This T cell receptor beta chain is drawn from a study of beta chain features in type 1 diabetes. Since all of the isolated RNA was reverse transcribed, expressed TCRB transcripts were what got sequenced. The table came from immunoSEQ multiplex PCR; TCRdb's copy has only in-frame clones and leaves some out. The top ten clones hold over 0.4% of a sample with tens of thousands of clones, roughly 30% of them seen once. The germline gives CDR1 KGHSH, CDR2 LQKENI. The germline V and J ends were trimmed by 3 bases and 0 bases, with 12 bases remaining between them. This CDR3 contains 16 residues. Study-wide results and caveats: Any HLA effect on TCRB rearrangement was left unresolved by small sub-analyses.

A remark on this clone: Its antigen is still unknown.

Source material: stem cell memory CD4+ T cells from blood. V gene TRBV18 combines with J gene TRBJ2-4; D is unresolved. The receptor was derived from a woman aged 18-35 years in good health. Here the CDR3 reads CASSPTFGEAKNIQYF. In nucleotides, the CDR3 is TGTGCCAGCTCACCCACCTTCGGTGAAGCCAAAAACATTCAGTACTTC.